This TCR beta chain was retrieved from a study of CD8+CD57+ T cells in acquired aplastic anemia. Study-level background: The study obtained an average of approximately 2.9 ug of DNA from sorted CD4+ and CD8+ cells.

This clonotype was seen a single time. Genomic DNA templated the TCR beta VDJ and CDR3 profiling. TCRdb re-called the reads with MiXCR, one entry per CDR3 protein. The sample has 250,000 to 300,000 distinct CDR3 sequences; around 60% are singletons. The CDR3 is made up of 15 amino acids. Germline V CDR1 and CDR2: SGHTA, FQGTGA. V lost 4 bases to trimming and J lost 4 bases; unmatched junction nucleotides: 9. The chain uses TRBV7-3 and TRBJ1-1, with 7 bases aligning to TRBD1. The receptor's source is a human donor with severe aplastic anemia or a healthy control (not recorded which). Input material: sorted CD4+, CD8+, or CD8+CD57+ T cells (not recorded which) from PBMCs. The CDR3 nucleotides are TGTGCCAGCAGCTCCGGACAGGTGGCAGGCACTGAAGCTTTCTTT. It encodes CASSSGQVAGTEAFF.